The entry below gives a single T cell receptor beta chain sequence along with its context. These data come from a study of T cell responses to AZD1222 COVID-19 vaccine. V dropped 5 bases and J dropped 10; count of bases not matched to a gene: 13. The germline V gene has CDR1 SGHVS and CDR2 FQNEAQ. This CDR3 spans 15 amino acids. Sequenced by immunoSEQ multiplex PCR; TCRdb stores in-frame clones only, minus some. The data hold about 27,000 clones, with around 93% observed a single time. This TCR was sampled from an adult who received the AZD1222 COVID-19 vaccine. The specimen comprised peripheral blood, sampled 28 days after the second AZD1222 dose. The V call is TRBV7-8, the J call TRBJ2-3; the match to TRBD1 covers 9 bases. The CDR3 nucleotides read TGTGCCAGCAGCCGCCCGGGACAGGGTCCTAGCCCGCAGTATTTT. Amino acids: CASSRPGQGPSPQYF.